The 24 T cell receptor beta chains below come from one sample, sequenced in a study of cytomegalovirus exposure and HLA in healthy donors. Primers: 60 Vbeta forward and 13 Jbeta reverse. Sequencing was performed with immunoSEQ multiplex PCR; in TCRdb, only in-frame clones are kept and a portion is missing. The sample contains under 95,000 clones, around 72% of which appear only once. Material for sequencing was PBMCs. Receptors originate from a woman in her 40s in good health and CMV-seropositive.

CDR3 DNA: TGTGCCTGGAGTCCAGGAGGCAAGGCTGGCTACACCTTC. This translates into CAWSPGGKAGYTF. The chain uses TRBV30 and TRBJ1-2; D uncertain. The germline gives CDR1 GTSNPN, CDR2 SVGIG (reference sequence). The CDR3 is 13 amino acids. V lost 2 bases, J lost 7 bases, and 14 bases lay in between.

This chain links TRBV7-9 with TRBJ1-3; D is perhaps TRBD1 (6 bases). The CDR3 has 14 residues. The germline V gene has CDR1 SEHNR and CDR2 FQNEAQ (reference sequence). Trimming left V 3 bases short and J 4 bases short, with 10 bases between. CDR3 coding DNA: TGTGCCAGCAGCTTCGGACAGCCCGGAAACACCATATATTTT. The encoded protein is CASSFGQPGNTIYF.

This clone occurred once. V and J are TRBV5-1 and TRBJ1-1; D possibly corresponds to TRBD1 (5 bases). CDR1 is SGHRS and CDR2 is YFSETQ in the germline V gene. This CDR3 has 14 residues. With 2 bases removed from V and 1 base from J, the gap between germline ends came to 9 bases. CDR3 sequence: CASSFSQGNTEAFF. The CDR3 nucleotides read TGCGCCAGCAGCTTCTCCCAGGGGAACACTGAAGCTTTCTTT.

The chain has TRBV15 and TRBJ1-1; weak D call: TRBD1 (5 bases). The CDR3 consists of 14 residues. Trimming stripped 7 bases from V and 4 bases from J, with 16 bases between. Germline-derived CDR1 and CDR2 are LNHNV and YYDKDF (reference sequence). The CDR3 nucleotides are TGTGCCACCACGGCTGGGGCTGAAGGCACTGAAGCTTTCTTT. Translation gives CATTAGAEGTEAFF.

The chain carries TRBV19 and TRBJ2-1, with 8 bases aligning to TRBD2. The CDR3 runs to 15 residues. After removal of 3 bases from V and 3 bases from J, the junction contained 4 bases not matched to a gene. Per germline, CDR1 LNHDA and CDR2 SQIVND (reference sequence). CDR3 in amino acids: CASSMGSGGYNEQFF. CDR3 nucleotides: TGTGCCAGTAGTATGGGGAGCGGGGGCTACAATGAGCAGTTCTTC.

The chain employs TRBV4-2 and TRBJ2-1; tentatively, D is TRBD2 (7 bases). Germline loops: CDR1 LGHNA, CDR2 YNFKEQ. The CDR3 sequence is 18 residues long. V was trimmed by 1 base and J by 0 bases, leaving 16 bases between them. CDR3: CASSQVYGGATSYNEQFF. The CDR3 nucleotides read TGTGCCAGCAGCCAAGTTTATGGGGGGGCGACCTCCTACAATGAGCAGTTCTTC.

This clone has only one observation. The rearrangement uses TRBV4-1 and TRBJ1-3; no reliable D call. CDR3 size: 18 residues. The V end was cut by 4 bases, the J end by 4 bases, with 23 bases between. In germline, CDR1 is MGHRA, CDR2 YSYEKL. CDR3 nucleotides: TGCGCCAGCAGCCCAAGAGCAATCGGGAGAAAGGAGGGAAACACCATATATTTT. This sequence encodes CASSPRAIGRKEGNTIYF.

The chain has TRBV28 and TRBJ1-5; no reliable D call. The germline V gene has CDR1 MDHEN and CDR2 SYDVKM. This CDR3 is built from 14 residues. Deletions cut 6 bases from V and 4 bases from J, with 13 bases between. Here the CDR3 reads CASSLISRNQPQHF. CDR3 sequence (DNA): TGTGCCAGCAGCCTTATAAGTAGAAATCAGCCCCAGCATTTT.

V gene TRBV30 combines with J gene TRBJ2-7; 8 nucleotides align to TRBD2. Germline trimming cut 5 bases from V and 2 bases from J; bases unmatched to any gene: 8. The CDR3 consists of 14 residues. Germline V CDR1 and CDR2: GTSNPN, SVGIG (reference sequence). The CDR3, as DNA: TGTGCCTGGGACGGGGGGGGCGCCACCTACGAGCAGTACTTC. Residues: CAWDGGGATYEQYF. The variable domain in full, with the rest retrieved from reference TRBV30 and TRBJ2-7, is SQTIHQWPATLVQPVGSPLSLECTVEGTSNPNLYWYRQAAGRGLQLLFYSVGIGQISSEVPQNLSASRPQDRQFILSSKKLLLSDSGFYLCAWDGGGATYEQYFGPGTRLTVT.

The CDR3 loop is CAWSTGTGGSEQYF. The CDR3 DNA reads TGTGCCTGGAGCACCGGGACAGGGGGATCCGAGCAGTACTTC. The V and J genes are TRBV30 and TRBJ2-7; TRBD1 aligns across 11 bases. The CDR3 contains 14 residues. Germline V gene lookup returns CDR1 GTSNPN and CDR2 SVGIG (reference sequence). V trimming: 3 bases; J trimming: 6 bases; junction bases outside the gene matches: 7. The whole variable domain, filled in from reference TRBV30 and TRBJ2-7, reads SQTIHQWPATLVQPVGSPLSLECTVEGTSNPNLYWYRQAAGRGLQLLFYSVGIGQISSEVPQNLSASRPQDRQFILSSKKLLLSDSGFYLCAWSTGTGGSEQYFGPGTRLTVT.

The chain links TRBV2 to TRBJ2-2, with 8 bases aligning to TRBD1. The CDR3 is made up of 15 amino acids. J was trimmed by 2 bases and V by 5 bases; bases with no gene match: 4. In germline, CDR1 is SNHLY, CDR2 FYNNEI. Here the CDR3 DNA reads TGTGCCAGCAGTTCCGCAGGGGGCAACACCGGGGAGCTGTTTTTT. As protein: CASSSAGGNTGELFF.

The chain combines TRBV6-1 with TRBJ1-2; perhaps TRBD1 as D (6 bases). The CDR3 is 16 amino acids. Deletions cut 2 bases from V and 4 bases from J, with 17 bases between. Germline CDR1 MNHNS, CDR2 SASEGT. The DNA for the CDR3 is TGTGCCAGCAGTGAATCCTGGGCCGGGACAATCTATGGCTACACCTTC. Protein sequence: CASSESWAGTIYGYTF.

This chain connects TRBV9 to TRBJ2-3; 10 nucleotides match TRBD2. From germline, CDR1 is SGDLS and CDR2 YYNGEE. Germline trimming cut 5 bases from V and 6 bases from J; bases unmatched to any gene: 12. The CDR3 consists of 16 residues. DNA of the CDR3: TGTGCCAGCAGTTGGGTGAGCGGGGGGGCCGGCGATACGCAGTATTTT. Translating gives CASSWVSGGAGDTQYF.

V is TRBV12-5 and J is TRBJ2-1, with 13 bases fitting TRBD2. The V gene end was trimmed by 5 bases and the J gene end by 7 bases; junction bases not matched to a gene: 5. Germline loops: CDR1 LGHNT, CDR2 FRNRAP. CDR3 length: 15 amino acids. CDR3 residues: CASGTRLAGGNEQFF. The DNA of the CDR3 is TGTGCTAGTGGTACCCGACTAGCGGGGGGTAATGAGCAGTTCTTC.

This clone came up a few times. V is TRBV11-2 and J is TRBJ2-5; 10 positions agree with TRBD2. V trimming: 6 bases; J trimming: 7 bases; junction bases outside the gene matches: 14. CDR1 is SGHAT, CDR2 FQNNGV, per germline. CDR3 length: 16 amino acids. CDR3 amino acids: CASSKGLAPFWVTQYF. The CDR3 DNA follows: TGTGCCAGCAGTAAGGGACTAGCGCCGTTCTGGGTGACCCAGTACTTC.

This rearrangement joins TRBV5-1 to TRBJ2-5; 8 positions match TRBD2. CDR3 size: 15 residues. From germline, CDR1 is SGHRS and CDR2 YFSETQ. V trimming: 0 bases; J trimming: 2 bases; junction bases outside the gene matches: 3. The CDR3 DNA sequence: TGCGCCAGCAGCTTGGGGGGACTAGAGCAAGAGACCCAGTACTTC. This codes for CASSLGGLEQETQYF.

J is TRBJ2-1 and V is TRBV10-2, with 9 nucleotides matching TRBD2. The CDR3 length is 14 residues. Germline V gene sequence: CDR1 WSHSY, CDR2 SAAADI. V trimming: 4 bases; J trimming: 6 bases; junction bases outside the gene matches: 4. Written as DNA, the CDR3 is TGCGCCAGCAGTGGAGGCGGGGGGGGCAATGAGCAGTTCTTC. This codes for CASSGGGGGNEQFF.

The CDR3 reads CASRVDRAGEAFF. In nucleotides, the CDR3 is TGTGCCAGCAGAGTCGACAGGGCCGGTGAAGCTTTCTTT. The rearrangement joins TRBV6-5 to TRBJ1-1; TRBD1 aligns across 7 bases. The CDR3 covers 13 residues. Germline CDR1 is MNHEY and CDR2 is SVGAGI. The ends lost 6 bases at V and 7 bases at J; junction bases unmatched: 8.

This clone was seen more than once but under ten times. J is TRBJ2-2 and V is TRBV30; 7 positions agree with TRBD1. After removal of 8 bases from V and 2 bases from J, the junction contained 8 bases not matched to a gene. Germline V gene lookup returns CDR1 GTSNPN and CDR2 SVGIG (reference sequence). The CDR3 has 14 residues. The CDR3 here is CAHLRGGNTGELFF. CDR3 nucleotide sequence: TGTGCCCACCTGAGAGGGGGCAACACCGGGGAGCTGTTTTTT.

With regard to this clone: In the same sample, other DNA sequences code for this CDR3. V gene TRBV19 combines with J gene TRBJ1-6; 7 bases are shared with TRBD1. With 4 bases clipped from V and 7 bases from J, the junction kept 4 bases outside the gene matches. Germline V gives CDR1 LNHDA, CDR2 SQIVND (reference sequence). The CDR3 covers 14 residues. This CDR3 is CASSTTGDNSPLHF. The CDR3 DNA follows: TGTGCCAGTAGTACCACAGGGGACAATTCACCCCTCCACTTT. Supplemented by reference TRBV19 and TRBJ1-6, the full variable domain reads DGGITQSPKYLFRKEGQNVTLSCEQNLNHDAMYWYRQDPGQGLRLIYYSQIVNDFQKGDIAEGYSVSREKKESFPLTVTSAQKNPTAFYLCASSTTGDNSPLHFGNGTRLTVT.

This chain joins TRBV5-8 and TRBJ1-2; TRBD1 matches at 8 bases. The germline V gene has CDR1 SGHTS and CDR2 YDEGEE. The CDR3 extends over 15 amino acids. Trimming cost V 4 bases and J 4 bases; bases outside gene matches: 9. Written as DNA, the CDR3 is TGTGCCAGCAGCCTAAAAGACAGGGGCGGCTATGGCTACACCTTC. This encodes CASSLKDRGGYGYTF.

CDR3 amino acids: CASSQDQWTGSYEQYF. The DNA of the CDR3 is TGCGCCAGCAGCCAAGATCAATGGACAGGGTCTTACGAGCAGTACTTC. V usage is TRBV4-1 and J usage is TRBJ2-7, with 8 positions matching TRBD1. Germline V gene lookup returns CDR1 MGHRA and CDR2 YSYEKL. V lost 0 bases, J lost 4 bases, and 8 bases stayed unmatched. The CDR3 extends over 16 amino acids.

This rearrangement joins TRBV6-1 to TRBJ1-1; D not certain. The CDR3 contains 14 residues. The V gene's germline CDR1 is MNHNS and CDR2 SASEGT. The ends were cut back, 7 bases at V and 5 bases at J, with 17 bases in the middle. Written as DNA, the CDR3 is TGTGCCAGCACCCAAGGAGCATTCGGGACTGAAGCTTTCTTT. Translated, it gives CASTQGAFGTEAFF.

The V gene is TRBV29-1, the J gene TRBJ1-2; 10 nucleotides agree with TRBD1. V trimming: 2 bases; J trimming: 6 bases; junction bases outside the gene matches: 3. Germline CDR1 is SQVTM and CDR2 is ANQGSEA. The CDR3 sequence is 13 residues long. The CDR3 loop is CSVETTGGHGYTF. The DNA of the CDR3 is TGCAGCGTTGAAACGACAGGGGGCCATGGCTACACCTTC. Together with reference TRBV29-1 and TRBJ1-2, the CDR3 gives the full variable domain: SAVISQKPSRDICQRGTSLTIQCQVDSQVTMMFWYRQQPGQSLTLIATANQGSEATYESGFVIDKFPISRPNLTFSTLTVSNMSPEDSSIYLCSVETTGGHGYTFGSGTRLTVV.